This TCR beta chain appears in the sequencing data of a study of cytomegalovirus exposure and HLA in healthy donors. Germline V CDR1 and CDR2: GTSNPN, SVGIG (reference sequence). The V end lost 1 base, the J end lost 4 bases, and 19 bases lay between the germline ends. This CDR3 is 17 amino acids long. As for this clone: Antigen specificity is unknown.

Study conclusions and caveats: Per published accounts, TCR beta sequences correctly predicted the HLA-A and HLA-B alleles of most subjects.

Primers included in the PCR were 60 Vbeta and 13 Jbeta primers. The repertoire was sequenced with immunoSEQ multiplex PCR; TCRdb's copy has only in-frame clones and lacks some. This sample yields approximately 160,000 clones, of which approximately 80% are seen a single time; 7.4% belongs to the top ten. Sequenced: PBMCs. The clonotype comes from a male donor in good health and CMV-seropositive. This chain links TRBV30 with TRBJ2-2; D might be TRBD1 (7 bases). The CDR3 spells CAWSDWGGGGFTGELFF. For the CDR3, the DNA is TGTGCCTGGAGTGATTGGGGAGGAGGGGGCTTCACCGGGGAGCTGTTTTTT.